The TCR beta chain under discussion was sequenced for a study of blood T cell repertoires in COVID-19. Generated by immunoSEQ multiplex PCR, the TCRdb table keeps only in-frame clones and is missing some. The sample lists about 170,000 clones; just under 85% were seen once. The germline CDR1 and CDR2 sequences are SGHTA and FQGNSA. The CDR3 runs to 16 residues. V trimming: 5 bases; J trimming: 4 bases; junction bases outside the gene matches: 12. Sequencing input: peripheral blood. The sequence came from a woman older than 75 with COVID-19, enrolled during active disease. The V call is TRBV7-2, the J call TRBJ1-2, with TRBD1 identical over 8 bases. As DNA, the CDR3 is TGTGCCAGCAGCCCATCCCCCGTCGGACAGGGCTATGGCTACACCTTC. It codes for CASSPSPVGQGYGYTF.